This entry lists 25 T cell receptor beta chains sequenced from one sample in a study of blood T cell repertoires in COVID-19. The protocol was immunoSEQ multiplex PCR, while the TCRdb copy is restricted to in-frame clones and leaves out a portion. In the table there are 250,000 to 350,000 clones, around nine tenths of which are singletons. Sequencing input: peripheral blood. These receptors were taken from a woman aged 60-70 years with acute or convalescent COVID-19.

The chain recombines TRBV2 with TRBJ1-5; TRBD1 is a possible D gene (5 bases). CDR1 and CDR2 (germline): SNHLY, FYNNEI. This CDR3 has 17 residues. V gave up 3 bases and J gave up 4 bases, with 19 bases separating them. The CDR3 loop reads CASSDPWGGVGNQPQHF. The CDR3 region has the DNA TGTGCCAGCAGTGATCCCTGGGGGGGAGTTGGAAATCAGCCCCAGCATTTT.

J is TRBJ2-1 and V is TRBV27; 12 bases align to TRBD2. This CDR3 is built from 16 residues. V lost 5 bases and J lost 3; bases outside the gene matches: 5. Germline CDR1 MNHEY, CDR2 SMNVEV (reference sequence). The CDR3 here is CASSPRTSGNYNEQFF. CDR3 nucleotide sequence: TGTGCCAGCAGTCCCCGGACTAGCGGGAACTACAATGAGCAGTTCTTC.

The rearrangement uses TRBV7-3 and TRBJ2-3, with a possible D match to TRBD2 (6 bases). Per germline, CDR1 SGHTA and CDR2 FQGTGA. Trimming cost V 1 base and J 5 bases, with 7 bases left between them. This CDR3 comprises 13 residues. The CDR3, as DNA: TGTGCCAGCAGCTTAATCGGGAGAGATACGCAGTATTTT. Translating it yields CASSLIGRDTQYF.

This clone was seen a few times. The chain has TRBV4-2 and TRBJ1-1; TRBD1 might be the D (6 bases). CDR3 length: 14 residues. V lost 0 bases, J lost 6 bases, and 11 bases lay in between. Germline V gene lookup returns CDR1 LGHNA and CDR2 YNFKEQ. The DNA for the CDR3 is TGTGCCAGCAGCCAAGATACGGGGGGGCCTGAAGCTTTCTTT. Amino acids: CASSQDTGGPEAFF.

CDR3 loop: CASSPWRVGSTGELFF. CDR3 DNA: TGTGCCAGCAGCCCCTGGAGGGTAGGCAGCACCGGGGAGCTGTTTTTT. The chain has TRBV9 and TRBJ2-2; tentative D call: TRBD2 (6 bases). V lost 4 bases and J 4 bases, leaving 17 bases between the germline ends. Germline CDR1 and CDR2: SGDLS and YYNGEE. CDR3 length equals 16 residues.

The chain employs TRBV5-6 and TRBJ2-2, with 10 nucleotides matching TRBD1. The CDR3 is 17 residues long. Trimming cost V 4 bases and J 8 bases; bases outside gene matches: 14. Germline V gene data show CDR1 as SGHDT and CDR2 as YYEEEE. The CDR3 loop is CASSGKDRGTRLGELFF. CDR3 bases: TGTGCCAGCAGCGGAAAGGACAGGGGGACTAGATTAGGGGAGCTGTTTTTT.

The chain carries TRBV7-9 and TRBJ2-5; TRBD2 matches 7 bases. The germline gives CDR1 SEHNR, CDR2 FQNEAQ (reference sequence). V dropped 5 bases and J dropped 0; count of bases not matched to a gene: 3. The CDR3 totals 14 residues. This chain's CDR3 is CASSPGTNQETQYF. In nucleotides, the CDR3 is TGTGCCAGCAGCCCAGGGACTAACCAAGAGACCCAGTACTTC. Together with reference TRBV7-9 and TRBJ2-5, the CDR3 gives the full variable domain: DTGVSQNPRHKITKRGQNVTFRCDPISEHNRLYWYRQTLGQGPEFLTYFQNEAQLEKSRLLSDRFSAERPKGSFSTLEIQRTEQGDSAMYLCASSPGTNQETQYFGPGTRLLVL.

This sequence joins TRBV28 and TRBJ2-3, with TRBD1 as a possible D gene (5 bases). V was clipped by 8 bases and J by 7 bases, with 7 bases between them. CDR1 MDHEN and CDR2 SYDVKM come from the germline V gene. This CDR3 contains 10 residues. The CDR3 nucleotides read TGTGCCAGCCAGGGTTATACGCAGTATTTT. It translates to CASQGYTQYF.

V and J are TRBV19 and TRBJ2-1; D might be TRBD1 (5 bases). V was shortened by 3 bases and J by 8 bases, with 11 bases between the two germline ends. CDR1 is LNHDA, CDR2 SQIVND, per germline (reference sequence). This CDR3 is built from 13 residues. This chain's CDR3 is CASSIAGIDEQFF. DNA for the CDR3: TGTGCCAGTAGTATCGCAGGGATCGATGAGCAGTTCTTC.

This clone has more than one count but fewer than ten. The chain has TRBV6-5 and TRBJ1-2; D gene uncertain. From germline, CDR1 is MNHEY and CDR2 SVGAGI. V lost 6 bases to trimming and J lost 7 bases, with 12 bases between them. The CDR3 loop spans 12 amino acids. This chain's CDR3 is CASRPGGGGYTF. CDR3 in DNA: TGTGCCAGCAGGCCGGGAGGTGGTGGCTACACCTTC.

This sequence joins TRBV5-4 and TRBJ1-6; 7 bases are shared with TRBD1. The germline CDR1 and CDR2 sequences are SGHNT and YYREEE (reference sequence). This CDR3 is built from 15 residues. The junction had 8 bases not matched to a gene; V was cut back by 4 bases and J by 7 bases. The CDR3: CASSGAGTANSPLHF. In DNA form, the CDR3 reads TGTGCCAGCAGCGGAGCCGGGACAGCCAATTCACCCCTCCACTTT. Drawing the rest from reference TRBV5-4 and TRBJ1-6, the complete variable domain is ETGVTQSPTHLIKTRGQQVTLRCSSQSGHNTVSWYQQALGQGPQFIFQYYREEENGRGNFPPRFSGLQFPNYSSELNVNALELDDSALYLCASSGAGTANSPLHFGNGTRLTVT.

As for this clone: Other nucleotide sequences in the sample specify the same CDR3. The chain uses TRBV28 and TRBJ1-1; 9 nucleotides align to TRBD1. With V trimmed by 3 bases and J by 1 base, 3 bases remained unmatched. The germline V gene encodes CDR1 MDHEN and CDR2 SYDVKM. The CDR3 loop spans 15 amino acids. This CDR3 reads CASSFGDRENTEAFF. Here the CDR3 DNA reads TGTGCCAGCAGTTTTGGGGACAGGGAGAACACTGAAGCTTTCTTT.

This chain links TRBV6-5 with TRBJ2-7; possibly TRBD2 for D (6 bases). The CDR3 spans 13 residues. With 0 bases removed from V and 6 bases from J, the gap between germline ends came to 9 bases. The germline gives CDR1 MNHEY, CDR2 SVGAGI. The CDR3 here is CASSYSSGLEQYF. Written as DNA, the CDR3 is TGTGCCAGCAGTTACTCGAGCGGGCTCGAGCAGTACTTC.

The chain is built from TRBV3-1 (or the pseudogene TRBV3-2) and TRBJ1-4, with D possibly matching TRBD1 (6 bases). This CDR3 has 14 residues. V lost 4 bases and J lost 4, with 10 bases in between. Germline assignment: CDR1 LGHDT and CDR2 YNNKEL (reference sequence). The CDR3 sequence is CASSPTGFNEKLFF. CDR3 DNA sequence: TGTGCCAGCAGCCCGACAGGATTTAATGAAAAACTGTTTTTT.

The chain links TRBV7-7 to TRBJ2-5; D uncertain. This CDR3 has 15 amino acids. Trimming cost V 1 base and J 4 bases, with 13 bases left between them. CDR1 and CDR2 from the germline V gene are SSHAT and FNYEAQ (reference sequence). CDR3 residues: CASSLVDGVVETQYF. The CDR3, as DNA: TGTGCCAGCAGCTTAGTTGACGGAGTGGTAGAGACCCAGTACTTC.

V and J are TRBV27 and TRBJ2-2; TRBD1 might be the D (6 bases). CDR3 size: 16 residues. The ends were cut back, 6 bases at V and 0 bases at J, with 14 bases in the middle. CDR1 is MNHEY and CDR2 is SMNVEV in the germline V gene (reference sequence). CDR3 sequence reads: CASRIRTVTNTGELFF. For the CDR3, the DNA is TGTGCCAGCAGGATCCGGACAGTAACGAACACCGGGGAGCTGTTTTTT.

With regard to this clone: The same CDR3 arises from other DNA sequences in this sample as well. This chain uses TRBV4-3 with TRBJ2-7, with D perhaps matching TRBD2 (5 bases). CDR3 length: 12 amino acids. Looked up from germline, CDR1 is LGHNA and CDR2 is YSLEER. V was pared by 1 base and J by 6 bases, with 7 bases between. CDR3: CASSQAGGEQYF. The CDR3 DNA reads TGCGCCAGCAGCCAAGCTGGAGGCGAGCAGTACTTC.

This clone was seen a handful of times. The genes are TRBV5-1 and TRBJ1-2; D remains ambiguous. The CDR3 is 13 residues long. Trimming took 0 bases from V and 10 from J, leaving 13 bases between them. Germline V gene sequence: CDR1 SGHRS, CDR2 YFSETQ. The CDR3 DNA follows: TGCGCCAGCAGCTTGGGGACTGCTATGGACTACACCTTC. Translation: CASSLGTAMDYTF.

The count of this clone is one. This rearrangement joins TRBV5-6 to TRBJ1-1, with 9 positions matching TRBD1. CDR3 length: 16 amino acids. Trimming at V came to 0 bases and at J to 0 bases, leaving 3 bases not matched to a gene. Germline V gene data show CDR1 as SGHDT and CDR2 as YYEEEE. DNA of the CDR3: TGTGCCAGCAGCTTGGCGGGACAGGGAGTGAACACTGAAGCTTTCTTT. Its translation is CASSLAGQGVNTEAFF. Using reference TRBV5-6 and TRBJ1-1 for the parts outside the CDR3, the full variable domain is DAGVTQSPTHLIKTRGQQVTLRCSPKSGHDTVSWYQQALGQGPQFIFQYYEEEERQRGNFPDRFSGHQFPNYSSELNVNALLLGDSALYLCASSLAGQGVNTEAFFGQGTRLTVV.

The J gene is TRBJ1-3, the V gene TRBV29-1; TRBD1 might be the D (6 bases). CDR1 and CDR2 (germline): SQVTM, ANQGSEA. Trimming left V 4 bases short and J 2 bases short, with 15 bases between. The CDR3 extends over 15 amino acids. CDR3 region: CSVGTDSLAGNTIYF. CDR3 bases: TGCAGCGTTGGAACGGACAGTCTGGCTGGAAACACCATATATTTT.

The chain couples TRBV7-2 to TRBJ1-5, with 9 bases fitting TRBD1. Looked up from germline, CDR1 is SGHTA and CDR2 is FQGNSA. Losses at the gene ends were 5 bases for V and 5 bases for J; bases not matched to a gene: 4. This CDR3 contains 14 residues. CDR3 sequence: CASSTGQGDQPQHF. The CDR3 DNA is TGTGCCAGCAGCACGGGACAGGGCGATCAGCCCCAGCATTTT. The variable domain in full, with the rest retrieved from reference TRBV7-2 and TRBJ1-5, is GAGVSQSPSNKVTEKGKDVELRCDPISGHTALYWYRQSLGQGLEFLIYFQGNSAPDKSGLPSDRFSAERTGGSVSTLTIQRTQQEDSAVYLCASSTGQGDQPQHFGDGTRLSIL.

The chain carries TRBV28 and TRBJ1-1; the D gene is possibly TRBD1 (5 bases). Germline CDR1 is MDHEN and CDR2 is SYDVKM. The CDR3 consists of 14 residues. V was cut by 2 bases and J by 4 bases, with 11 bases left in between. Here the CDR3 reads CASSLPGRGTEAFF. Here the CDR3 DNA reads TGTGCCAGCAGTTTACCAGGGAGGGGCACTGAAGCTTTCTTT.

This chain links TRBV4-3 with TRBJ1-2, with TRBD1 as a possible D gene (5 bases). The CDR3 consists of 12 residues. In germline, CDR1 is LGHNA, CDR2 YSLEER. Trimming removed 8 bases at V and 1 base at J, with 8 bases between. The DNA for the CDR3 is TGCGCCAGCCGGGGGTATAACTATGGCTACACCTTC. This encodes CASRGYNYGYTF.

V and J are TRBV10-3 and TRBJ1-6, with TRBD1 as a possible D gene (6 bases). The germline V gene has CDR1 ENHRY and CDR2 SYGVKD. Trimming removed 10 bases at V and 7 bases at J, with 20 bases between. This CDR3 is 15 amino acids long. The CDR3 protein is CATAPAWTENSPLHF. In DNA, the CDR3 is TGTGCCACCGCGCCGGCATGGACAGAAAATTCACCCCTCCACTTT.

This sequence joins TRBV28 and TRBJ1-5, with TRBD1 as a possible D gene (6 bases). The germline V gene encodes CDR1 MDHEN and CDR2 SYDVKM. Trimming shortened V by 6 bases and J by 4 bases, and 13 bases separated the two germline ends. The length of the CDR3 is 14 residues. This CDR3 is CASRLAGANQPQHF. CDR3 sequence (DNA): TGTGCCAGCAGGTTGGCAGGGGCGAATCAGCCCCAGCATTTT.